This T cell receptor (beta chain) was documented in a study of Graves' ophthalmopathy and Graves' hyperthyroidism. The overall study: Before any treatment was given, at initial diagnosis, peripheral blood was collected. Study-level findings and limits: A model of 13 signatures distinguished ophthalmopathy from stable hyperthyroidism at approximately 90% sensitivity and 81.08% specificity.

The study amplified TCR beta CDR3 regions using RNA transcripts. RT-PCR with HTBI primers came first, then second-round multiplex PCR. TCRdb redid the calling of the multiplex PCR reads with MiXCR, one entry per CDR3 protein. The data hold around 670,000 distinct CDR3 sequences, with 35% to 50% observed a single time. Concerning this clonotype: The antigen is not known.

Germline-derived CDR1 and CDR2 are SEHNR and FQNEAQ (reference sequence). The CDR3 sequence is 16 residues long. Trimming took 5 bases from V and 0 from J, leaving 11 bases between them. Sequencing used peripheral blood. V usage is TRBV7-9 and J usage is TRBJ2-6; D is perhaps TRBD1 (5 bases). The receptor was derived from an adult man with Graves' ophthalmopathy. CDR3 amino acids: CASSPGMSSGANVLTF. CDR3 DNA: TGTGCCAGCAGCCCAGGGATGAGCTCTGGGGCCAACGTCCTGACTTTC.